This TCR beta chain was observed in a study of Graves' ophthalmopathy and Graves' hyperthyroidism (dated by TCRdb to 2016 to 2018). With respect to the entire study: Peripheral blood samples were taken at the time of initial diagnosis, before any treatment was given. After sampling, hyperthyroidism patients received methimazole starting at 30 mg daily, and ophthalmopathy patients received high-dose intravenous methylprednisolone. To explore V-J signatures that distinguish ophthalmopathy from hyperthyroidism, a discovery set of roughly 98 patients was enrolled, made up of 40 to 45 with ophthalmopathy and roughly 57 with stable hyperthyroidism. In total, some 130 blood samples were TCR-sequenced: around 42 ophthalmopathy, around 75 hyperthyroidism and approximately 17 hyperthyroidism-to-ophthalmopathy patients. The independent validation cohort included about 19 hyperthyroidism patients plus 17 patients who later progressed from hyperthyroidism to ophthalmopathy. The roughly 94 discovery patients were randomly divided into training and test sets at a 7:3 ratio. T-cell repertoires of thyroid tissue and blood were compared in 5 or 6 hyperthyroidism patients. TCR beta repertoire signatures were used to distinguish Graves' ophthalmopathy from Graves' hyperthyroidism and to predict progression to ophthalmopathy. The paper's findings and limits, for the study overall: In cross-validation, the 13-signature model distinguished ophthalmopathy from stable hyperthyroidism with about 90% sensitivity and 81% to 82% specificity, while in the test set the corresponding values were about 80% and 75%. No statistical method was used to predetermine the sample size, and group allocation was not hidden from the investigators. In validation, the model predicted ophthalmopathy progression with more than 55% sensitivity and about 73% specificity; fewer than 15 predicted patients were CT-confirmed with GO in a median of about 6.2 months. Among expanded thyroid clonotypes with frequency above 0.001, most also showed up in blood, which suggests that blood repertoires may reflect the thyroid immune response.

This clonotype has just a few counts. No antigen is known for it. The input lacks base qualities; no much larger clone sits a single base away. The germline V gene encodes CDR1 SNHLY and CDR2 FYNNEI. Unmatched junction bases come to 9, with V trimmed by 5 bases and J by 3 bases. From the cysteine through the phenylalanine, the CDR3 covers 16 amino acids. Here the CDR3 DNA is all that survives: 48 bases in frame from base 1. Hyperthyroidism was defined as stable when no progression to ophthalmopathy occurred within 18 months of follow-up. Hyperthyroidism patients were newly diagnosed, with disease duration under 2 months, and aged 18 to 65 years. Anyone with other autoimmune diseases, uncontrolled infections, pregnancy or lactation was excluded from the study. Clinical symptoms, serum thyroxine, TRAb, thyroid ultrasound and orbital computed tomography were used for diagnosis. PBMCs were isolated from about 9 ml of fresh peripheral blood by Ficoll-Paque density gradient centrifugation. Total RNA was extracted with Trizol reagent and quality-checked on an Agilent 2100 Bioanalyzer.

For repertoire sequencing, the TCR beta CDR3 regions were amplified from RNA transcripts. The first round was an RT-PCR using HTBI primers with the Qiagen OneStep RT-PCR kit, and this first round was followed by a second-round multiplex PCR, then size selection and purification. Libraries were sequenced paired-end with 100 bp reads on an Illumina HiSeq2000. The original pipeline was this. SOAPnuke was used for read processing, and reads with adapters, uncalled bases, a mean Phred below 15, or no exact constant-primer or identifier match were discarded. COPE v1.2.5 was used to merge high-quality paired reads. Clonotypes were defined as unique nucleotide sequences and were aligned to IMGT TRB V, D and J references using MiTCR v1.1. Only V-J combinations with frequency above 0.0001 were analysed, covering around 99% of repertoires. For each V-J combination, a TCR clonal expansion and chaos score was defined as F50 clonal expansion divided by the chaos observed in the TCRdist matrix. Features were reduced by Welch's t-statistics and random forest to around 13 V-J combinations, which fed a naive Bayes classifier. Thyroid-blood repertoire similarity was quantified with the Morisita-Horn index. TCRdb reran the public reads through fastp at Q25 and MiXCR, keeping productive beta chains. Rows with one shared CDR3 protein collapse into an entry with the most common genes and DNA. The V and J calls were not made by the authors but by TCRdb's processing. Present in this sample are 680,000 or so distinct CDR3 sequences, approximately 22% of which were seen just once. The ten top clones hold approximately 7% of the sample.

The sequence is built from TRBV2 and TRBJ2-2; the junction holds 7 bases that match TRBD1. Specimen: peripheral blood. The TCR comes from a woman aged 18-29 years with stable Graves' hyperthyroidism. Some clones in this sample may be carry-over from other donors' samples. Donor details come from another sample of the same person, matched by shared clones. The nucleotide sequence reads as follows: TGTGCCAGCAGTACACGAATTGGGACAGACACCGGGGAGCTGTTTTTT. It translates as CASSTRIGTDTGELFF.